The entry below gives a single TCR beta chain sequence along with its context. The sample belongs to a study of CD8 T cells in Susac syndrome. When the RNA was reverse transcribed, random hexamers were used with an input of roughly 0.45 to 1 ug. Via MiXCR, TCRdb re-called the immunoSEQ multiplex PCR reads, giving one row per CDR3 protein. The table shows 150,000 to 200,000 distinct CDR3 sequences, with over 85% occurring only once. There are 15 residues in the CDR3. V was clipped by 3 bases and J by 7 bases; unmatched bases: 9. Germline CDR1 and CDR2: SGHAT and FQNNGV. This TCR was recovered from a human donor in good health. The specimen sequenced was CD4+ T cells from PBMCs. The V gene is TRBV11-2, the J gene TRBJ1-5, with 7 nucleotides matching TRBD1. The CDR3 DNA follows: TGTGCCAGCAGCTTGGGACAGAGGCTGAGCCAGCCCCAGCATTTT. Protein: CASSLGQRLSQPQHF.